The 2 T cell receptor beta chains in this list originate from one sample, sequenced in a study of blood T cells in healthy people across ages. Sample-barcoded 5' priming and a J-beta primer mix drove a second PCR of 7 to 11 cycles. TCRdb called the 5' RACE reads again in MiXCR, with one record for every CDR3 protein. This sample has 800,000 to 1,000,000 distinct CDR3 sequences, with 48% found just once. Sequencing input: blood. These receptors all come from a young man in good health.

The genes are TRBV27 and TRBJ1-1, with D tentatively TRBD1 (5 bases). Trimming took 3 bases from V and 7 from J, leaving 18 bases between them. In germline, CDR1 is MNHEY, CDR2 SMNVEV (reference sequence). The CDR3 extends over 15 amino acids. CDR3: CASSFLHTGTSEAFF. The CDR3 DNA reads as TGTGCCAGCAGTTTTCTACATACCGGGACCAGTGAAGCTTTCTTT.

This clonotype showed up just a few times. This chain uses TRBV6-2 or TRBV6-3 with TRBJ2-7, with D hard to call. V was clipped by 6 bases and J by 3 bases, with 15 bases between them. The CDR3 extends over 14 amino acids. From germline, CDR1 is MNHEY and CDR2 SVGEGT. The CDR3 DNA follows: TGTGCCAGCAGCCCGACTCCACCAGGCTACGAGCAGTACTTC. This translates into CASSPTPPGYEQYF.